These T cell receptor beta chains were read from a single sample in a study of circulating and synovial CD4+ cells in juvenile arthritis. Assay used: immunoSEQ multiplex PCR; TCRdb lists only in-frame clones, some missing. The sample holds under 40,000 clones, roughly 95% seen once. The sequenced sample consisted of CD4+ T cells from blood. These TCRs come from a human donor with juvenile idiopathic arthritis. Each CDR3 is given without its conserved first and last residue. Fields, in order: V gene, J gene, CDR3 protein.

>TRBV9|TRBJ1-3
ASSVGPTESGNTIY
>TRBV30|TRBJ1-1
AWSGQLNTEAF
>TRBV12-5|TRBJ2-1
GTSRTSGESYNEQF
>TRBV6-6|TRBJ1-1
ASSYKGSLNTEAF
>TRBV5-5|TRBJ1-4
ASRPQGWF
>TRBV2|TRBJ2-7
ASSARQGYEQY
>TRBV29-1|TRBJ1-5
SARTGREPQH
>TRBV6-5|TRBJ2-7
ASSYKTGSSYEQY
>TRBV10-3|TRBJ1-5
AISEGRQGNQPQH
>TRBV5-5|TRBJ2-5
ASSLDRGQTQY
>TRBV6-1|TRBJ1-1
ASSQGMNTEAF
>TRBV5-5|TRBJ2-6
ASTHPGGTGANVLT
>TRBV6-5|.
ASSYSLAGAYEQY
>TRBV5-4|TRBJ2-6
ASRGGAGANVLT
>TRBV5-1|TRBJ2-2
ASSLALGQTDTGELF
>TRBV18|TRBJ2-5
ASSPLTSTETQY
>TRBV15|TRBJ2-4
ATSRGPGAKNIQY
>TRBV29-1|TRBJ1-1
SVEDLQENTEAF
>TRBV18|TRBJ1-1
ASSLFTEAF
>TRBV2|TRBJ2-5
ASSDGATGAKTQY
>TRBV23-1|TRBJ2-7
ASSHRQGRKYEQY
>TRBV10-3|TRBJ1-6
AIGGTGESPLH
>TRBV2|TRBJ1-6
ASRTGEALH
>TRBV10-1|TRBJ2-7
ASSESRLAGVSEQY
>TRBV11-2|TRBJ1-5
ASSFLGGNQPQH
>TRBV2|TRBJ2-2
ASRGDTRGTGELF
>TRBV5-4|TRBJ1-1
ASSLGGQGPNTEAF
>TRBV7-2|TRBJ2-2
ASSPPQGTGELF
>TRBV2|TRBJ2-2
ATTYGRAVAGELF
>TRBV7-3|TRBJ1-1
ASSYRDSTTEAF
>TRBV5-1|TRBJ1-1
ASSLHTDTGEAF
>TRBV30|TRBJ1-4
AWSSGQAINEKLF
>TRBV7-3|TRBJ2-1
ASSPGSYNEQF
>TRBV6-1|TRBJ2-7
ASSPTGFNEQY
>TRBV28|TRBJ1-5
ASSFPRGAGQNSNQPQH
>TRBV5-4|TRBJ1-2
ASSPGQGNYGYT
>TRBV7-3|TRBJ1-1
ASSLGWGRLNTEAF
>TRBV7-2|TRBJ1-1
ASSGYGTHTEAF
>TRBV5-1|TRBJ1-1
ASSPGQHEGNTEAF
>TRBV18|TRBJ2-5
ASSPPGGGETQY
>TRBV6-1|TRBJ2-5
ASSVLTGETQY
>TRBV5-5|TRBJ2-7
ASRAGQGPYEQY
>TRBV6-1|TRBJ2-3
ASRRGPSTDTQY
>TRBV5-4|TRBJ2-3
ASSPEWVAGGRDTQY
>TRBV9|TRBJ1-2
ASSVQEDYGYT
>TRBV10-3|TRBJ2-3
AISEGLWDTQY
>TRBV6-1|TRBJ2-3
ASRREGADTQY
>TRBV28|TRBJ1-2
ASSLGQRRGYT
>TRBV19|TRBJ2-1
ASSADRAWGDEQF
>TRBV27|TRBJ2-2
ASRRRGQGPVIQELF
>TRBV27|TRBJ2-4
ASRHLTGEANIQY
>TRBV7-9|TRBJ1-5
ASSLSTGVGQPQH
>TRBV6-5|TRBJ2-7
ASRTLGGYEQY
>TRBV25-1|TRBJ2-7
ASSEYPGGEKANEQY